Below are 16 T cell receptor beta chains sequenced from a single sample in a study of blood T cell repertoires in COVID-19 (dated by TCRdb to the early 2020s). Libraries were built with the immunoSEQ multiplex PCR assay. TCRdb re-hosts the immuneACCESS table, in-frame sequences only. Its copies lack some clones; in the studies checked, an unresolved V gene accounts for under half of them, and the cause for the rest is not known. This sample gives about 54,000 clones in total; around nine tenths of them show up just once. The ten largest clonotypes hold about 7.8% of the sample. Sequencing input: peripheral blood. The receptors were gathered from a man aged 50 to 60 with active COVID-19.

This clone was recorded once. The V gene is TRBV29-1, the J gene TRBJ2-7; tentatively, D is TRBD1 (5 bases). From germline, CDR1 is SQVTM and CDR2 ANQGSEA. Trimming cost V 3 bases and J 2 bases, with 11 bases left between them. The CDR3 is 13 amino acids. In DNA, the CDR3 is TGCAGCGTTGAGCAGGGTAGCCCCTACGAGCAGTACTTC. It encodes CSVEQGSPYEQYF.

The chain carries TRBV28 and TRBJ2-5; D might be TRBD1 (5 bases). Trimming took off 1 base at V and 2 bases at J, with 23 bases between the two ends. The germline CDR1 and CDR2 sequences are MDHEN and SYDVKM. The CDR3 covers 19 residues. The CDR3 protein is CASSLFRTRLRWAQETQYF. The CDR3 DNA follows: TGTGCCAGCAGTTTATTCCGGACACGGCTAAGGTGGGCACAAGAGACCCAGTACTTC.

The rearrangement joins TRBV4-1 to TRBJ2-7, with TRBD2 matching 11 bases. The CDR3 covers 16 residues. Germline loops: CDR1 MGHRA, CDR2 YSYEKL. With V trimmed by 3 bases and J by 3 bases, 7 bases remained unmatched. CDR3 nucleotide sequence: TGCGCCAGCAGCCACTCCGGGACTAGCGGAAACTACGAGCAGTACTTC. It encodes CASSHSGTSGNYEQYF.

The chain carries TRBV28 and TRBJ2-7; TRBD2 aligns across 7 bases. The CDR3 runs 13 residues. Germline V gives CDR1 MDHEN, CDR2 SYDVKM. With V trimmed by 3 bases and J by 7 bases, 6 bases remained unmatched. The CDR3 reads CASSLGGVEEQYF. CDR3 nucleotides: TGTGCCAGCAGTTTGGGAGGGGTGGAGGAGCAGTACTTC.

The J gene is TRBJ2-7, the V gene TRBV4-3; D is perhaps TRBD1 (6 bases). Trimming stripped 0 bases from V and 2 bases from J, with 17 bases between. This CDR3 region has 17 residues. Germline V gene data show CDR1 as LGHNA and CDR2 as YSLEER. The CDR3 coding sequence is TGCGCCAGCAGCCAAGATCTGGTCCGAGGGGGTACCTACGAGCAGTACTTC. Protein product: CASSQDLVRGGTYEQYF.

The CDR3 DNA reads TGTGCCACCAGTGAGTGGGGACAAAGCACAGATACGCAGTATTTT. Amino acids: CATSEWGQSTDTQYF. This chain uses TRBV24-1 with TRBJ2-3; TRBD1 might be the D (6 bases). The germline V and J ends were trimmed by 4 bases and 0 bases, with 10 bases remaining between them. CDR1 is KGHDR, CDR2 SFDVKD, per germline. The CDR3 runs 15 residues.

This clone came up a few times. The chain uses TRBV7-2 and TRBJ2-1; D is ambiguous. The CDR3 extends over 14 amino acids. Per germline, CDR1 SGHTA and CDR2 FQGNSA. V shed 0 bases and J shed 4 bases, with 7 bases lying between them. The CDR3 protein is CASSLASVYNEQFF. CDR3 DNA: TGTGCCAGCAGCTTAGCGTCCGTATACAATGAGCAGTTCTTC.

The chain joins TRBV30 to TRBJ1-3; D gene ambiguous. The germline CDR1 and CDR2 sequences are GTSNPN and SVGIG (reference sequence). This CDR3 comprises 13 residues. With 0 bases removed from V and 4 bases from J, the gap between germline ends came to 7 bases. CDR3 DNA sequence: TGTGCCTGGAGTGTATCAGGAGGAAACACCATATATTTT. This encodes CAWSVSGGNTIYF. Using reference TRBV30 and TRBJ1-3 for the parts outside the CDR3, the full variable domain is SQTIHQWPATLVQPVGSPLSLECTVEGTSNPNLYWYRQAAGRGLQLLFYSVGIGQISSEVPQNLSASRPQDRQFILSSKKLLLSDSGFYLCAWSVSGGNTIYFGEGSWLTVV.

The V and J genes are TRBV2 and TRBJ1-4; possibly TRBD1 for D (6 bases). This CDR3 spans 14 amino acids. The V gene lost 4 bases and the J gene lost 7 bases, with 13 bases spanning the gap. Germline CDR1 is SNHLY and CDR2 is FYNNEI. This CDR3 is CASSGVQGGEKLFF. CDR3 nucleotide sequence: TGTGCCAGCAGTGGAGTACAGGGTGGTGAAAAACTGTTTTTT.

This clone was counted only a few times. CDR3 DNA sequence: TGTGCCACTCATGAGGGAATACCTAGCAATCAGCCCCAGCATTTT. Translating it yields CATHEGIPSNQPQHF. This chain connects TRBV10-3 to TRBJ1-5; D is uncertain. The CDR3 totals 15 residues. Germline assignment: CDR1 ENHRY and CDR2 SYGVKD. Trimming took 10 bases from V and 0 from J, leaving 16 bases between them.

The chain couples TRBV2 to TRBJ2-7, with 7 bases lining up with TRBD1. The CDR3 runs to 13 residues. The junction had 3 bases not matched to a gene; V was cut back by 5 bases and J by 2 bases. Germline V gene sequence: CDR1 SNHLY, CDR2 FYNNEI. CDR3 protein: CASSRQGTYEQYF. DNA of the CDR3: TGTGCCAGCAGTAGACAGGGAACCTACGAGCAGTACTTC.

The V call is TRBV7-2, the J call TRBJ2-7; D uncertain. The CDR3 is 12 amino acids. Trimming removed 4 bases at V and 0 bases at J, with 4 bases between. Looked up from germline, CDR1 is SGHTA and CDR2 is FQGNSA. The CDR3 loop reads CASSSSSYEQYF. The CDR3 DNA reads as TGTGCCAGCAGCTCTAGCTCCTACGAGCAGTACTTC.

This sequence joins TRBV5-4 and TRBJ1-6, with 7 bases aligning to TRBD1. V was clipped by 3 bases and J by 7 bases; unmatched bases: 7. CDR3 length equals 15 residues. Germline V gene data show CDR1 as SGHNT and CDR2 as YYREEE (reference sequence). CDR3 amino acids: CASSWPGGKNSPLHF. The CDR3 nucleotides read TGTGCCAGCAGCTGGCCAGGGGGAAAGAATTCACCCCTCCACTTT.

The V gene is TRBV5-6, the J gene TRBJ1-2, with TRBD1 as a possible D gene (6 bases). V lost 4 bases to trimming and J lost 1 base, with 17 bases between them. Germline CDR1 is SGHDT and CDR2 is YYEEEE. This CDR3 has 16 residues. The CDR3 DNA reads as TGTGCCAGCAGCCCCTCCGGGCAGGGACATAACTATGGCTACACCTTC. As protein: CASSPSGQGHNYGYTF.

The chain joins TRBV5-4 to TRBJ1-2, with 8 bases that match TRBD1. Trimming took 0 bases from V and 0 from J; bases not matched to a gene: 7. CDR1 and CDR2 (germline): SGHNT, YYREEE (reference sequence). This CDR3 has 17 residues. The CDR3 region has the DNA TGTGCCAGCAGCTTGGCTGACAGGGGATTGACTAACTATGGCTACACCTTC. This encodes CASSLADRGLTNYGYTF.

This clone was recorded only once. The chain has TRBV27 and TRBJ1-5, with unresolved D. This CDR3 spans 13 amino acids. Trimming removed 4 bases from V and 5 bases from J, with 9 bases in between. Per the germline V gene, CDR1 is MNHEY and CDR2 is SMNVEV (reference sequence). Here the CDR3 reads CASSSTPYQPQHF. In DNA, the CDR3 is TGTGCCAGCAGTTCCACTCCTTATCAGCCCCAGCATTTT.